This is a list of T cell receptor beta chains from one sample in a study of regulatory T cells in long-lasting Graves disease. TCRdb independently ran MiXCR on the multiplex PCR reads; one entry per CDR3 protein. This table has about 450,000 distinct CDR3 sequences, 23% appearing once. Sequencing used peripheral blood mononuclear cells (PBMCs), obtained when the disease was refractory, from a patient treated with antithyroid drugs. These receptors were taken from a female donor with Graves disease. Each CDR3 is given with its conserved first and last residue. A D gene is named only where the DNA matches it firmly. Not every row has a clone size; where given, it reads once, few, many or a size class.

TRBV19	TRBJ2-7	TRBD2	many	CASSQGGGLSGTRVYEQYF	TGTGCCAGTTCGCAAGGAGGGGGTCTATCCGGGACTAGAGTCTACGAGCAGTACTTC
TRBV7-3	TRBJ2-5	-	-	CASSNAEETQYF	TGTGCCAGCAGCAATGCCGAGGAGACCCAGTACTTC
TRBV11-1	TRBJ2-7	-	few	CASSRSFSSSSYEQYF	TGTGCCAGCAGCAGAAGCTTTTCCTCGAGCTCCTACGAGCAGTACTTC
TRBV29-1	TRBJ2-7	TRBD2	-	CSVGLAGVQYF	TGCAGCGTCGGACTAGCGGGAGTGCAGTACTTC
TRBV10-3	TRBJ2-7	-	few	CAVEASAQRPREQYF	TGTGCAGTAGAGGCGTCGGCACAACGGCCGCGGGAGCAGTACTTC
TRBV7-3	TRBJ2-1	TRBD1	-	CASSLEGQGFDEQFF	TGTGCCAGCAGCCTAGAGGGACAGGGCTTCGATGAGCAGTTCTTC
TRBV7-2	TRBJ2-4	TRBD1	many	CASSLRTGLAKNIQYF	TGTGCCAGCAGCTTACGGACAGGACTAGCCAAAAACATTCAGTACTTC
TRBV12-3/TRBV12-4	TRBJ2-2	TRBD2	-	CASSSGSGELFF	TGTGCCAGCTCTAGCGGGAGCGGGGAGCTGTTTTTT
TRBV7-8	TRBJ2-7	TRBD1	many	CASSLRDRGPYEQYF	TGTGCCAGTAGTCTCCGGGACAGGGGCCCCTACGAGCAGTACTTC
TRBV3-1	TRBJ2-5	TRBD2	many	CASSLRTRAETQYF	TGTGCCAGCAGCCTACGGACTAGGGCGGAGACCCAGTACTTC
TRBV7-2	TRBJ2-7	-	few	CASSFGQYEQYF	TGTGCCAGCAGCTTTGGCCAATACGAGCAGTACTTC
TRBV28	TRBJ1-2	TRBD1	few	CASSRPGQERFYGYTF	TGTGCCAGCAGTCGCCCGGGACAGGAAAGGTTTTATGGCTACACCTTC
TRBV30	TRBJ1-1	-	few	CAWSVAGPEAFF	TGTGCCTGGAGTGTAGCAGGGCCTGAAGCTTTCTTT
TRBV27	TRBJ2-7	TRBD1	-	CASSLGQGIEEQYF	TGTGCCAGCAGTTTGGGACAGGGAATTGAAGAGCAGTACTTC
TRBV11-2	TRBJ1-1	-	-	CASSLEGGWDTEAFF	TGTGCCAGCAGCTTAGAAGGGGGTTGGGACACTGAAGCTTTCTTT
TRBV5-1	TRBJ2-2	-	-	CASSFPYAVLAGKTGELFF	TGCGCCAGCAGCTTCCCCTACGCCGTTTTGGCAGGGAAAACTGGGGAGCTGTTTTTT
TRBV28	TRBJ2-2	-	few	CASSPGTSGELFF	TGTGCCAGCAGTCCGGGGACTTCGGGGGAGCTGTTTTTT
TRBV15	TRBJ2-2	TRBD1	-	CATKTRDRGFANTGELFF	TGTGCCACTAAAACCCGGGACAGGGGCTTTGCGAACACCGGGGAGCTGTTTTTT
TRBV5-1	TRBJ2-7	-	-	CASSIVLDRAYEQYF	TGCGCCAGCAGCATTGTCCTCGACAGAGCCTACGAGCAGTACTTC
TRBV30	TRBJ1-4	TRBD1	few	CAWSAHRDRAMNKLFF	TGTGCCTGGAGTGCCCACAGGGACAGGGCCATGAACAAACTGTTTTTT
TRBV12-3/TRBV12-4	TRBJ1-2	-	many	CASSFTGNYGYTF	TGTGCCAGCAGTTTTACAGGAAACTATGGCTACACCTTC
TRBV5-1	TRBJ2-2	TRBD1	few	CASSSKKDRGVGELFF	TGCGCCAGCAGCTCGAAAAAGGACAGGGGGGTCGGGGAGCTGTTTTTT
TRBV19	TRBJ1-1	-	-	CASTPSRWNTEAFF	TGTGCCAGTACGCCGTCCAGGTGGAACACTGAAGCTTTCTTT
TRBV5-1	TRBJ1-6	TRBD1	few	CASSSMTGGNSPLHF	TGCGCCAGCAGCTCGATGACAGGGGGGAATTCACCCCTCCACTTT
TRBV7-9	TRBJ2-3	-	-	CASSPGLGTANTQYF	TGTGCCAGCAGCCCGGGACTGGGGACCGCTAATACGCAGTATTTT
TRBV6-1	TRBJ1-6	-	many	CASRQWTDNSPLHF	TGTGCCAGCAGACAATGGACAGATAATTCACCCCTCCACTTT
TRBV7-3	TRBJ1-4	-	-	CASSFLTSTNEKLFF	TGTGCCAGCAGCTTCCTAACTTCAACTAATGAAAAACTGTTTTTT
TRBV6-5	TRBJ1-5	TRBD1	-	CASSYFRDRNQPQHF	TGTGCCAGCAGTTACTTTAGGGACAGAAATCAGCCCCAGCATTTT
TRBV28	TRBJ1-5	-	-	CASSASIQPQHF	TGTGCCAGCAGTGCGTCGATCCAGCCCCAGCATTTT
TRBV18	TRBJ1-1	-	many	CASSRPNTEAFF	TGTGCCAGCAGTAGACCGAACACTGAAGCTTTCTTT
TRBV19	TRBJ1-5	-	few	CASSIGLGPGTDQPQHF	TGTGCCAGTAGTATTGGGCTGGGTCCAGGGACCGATCAGCCCCAGCATTTT
TRBV28	TRBJ1-1	-	-	CASTSATRRNTEAFF	TGTGCCAGTACCTCGGCGACACGGAGAAACACTGAAGCTTTCTTT
TRBV5-1	TRBJ2-5	TRBD2	-	CASSATSGTRETQYF	TGCGCCAGCAGCGCGACTAGCGGGACTCGAGAGACCCAGTACTTC
TRBV5-1	TRBJ2-2	-	-	CASSLALLRTGRTGELFF	TGCGCCAGCAGCTTGGCCCTTCTTCGCACAGGGAGAACCGGGGAGCTGTTTTTT
TRBV5-5	TRBJ1-2	-	-	CASSLGHLNDGYTF	TGTGCCAGCAGCTTGGGTCATCTAAACGATGGCTACACCTTC
TRBV7-2	TRBJ2-7	-	many	CASSLAGTSSYEQYF	TGTGCCAGCAGCTTAGCGGGGACAAGCTCCTACGAGCAGTACTTC
TRBV12-3/TRBV12-4	TRBJ2-5	-	many	CASRQRNQETQYF	TGTGCCAGCAGGCAAAGGAACCAAGAGACCCAGTACTTC
TRBV29-1	TRBJ2-2	-	-	CSVFALGFNSNTGELFF	TGCAGCGTTTTTGCGTTAGGCTTTAACAGTAACACCGGGGAGCTGTTTTTT
TRBV28	TRBJ1-1	-	many	CASSLRKTITSGEAFF	TGTGCCAGCAGTTTAAGGAAGACAATTACAAGTGGCGAAGCTTTCTTT
TRBV11-2	TRBJ1-1	-	many	CASSLISGWSEAFF	TGTGCCAGCAGCTTAATTTCAGGATGGTCTGAAGCTTTCTTT
TRBV19	TRBJ2-7	TRBD1	few	CASATGTGSYEQYF	TGTGCCAGTGCAACCGGGACAGGCTCCTACGAGCAGTACTTC
TRBV12-3/TRBV12-4	TRBJ2-5	-	few	CASSLTHRQETQYF	TGTGCCAGCAGTTTAACCCATCGGCAAGAGACCCAGTACTTC
TRBV20-1	TRBJ1-5	-	few	CSAVDGQHNQPQHF	TGCAGTGCTGTCGATGGACAGCACAATCAGCCCCAGCATTTT